This is a list of T cell receptor beta chains from one sample in a study of breast tumors, draining lymph nodes, adjacent tissues. TCRdb re-analysed the multiplex PCR reads in MiXCR, keeping a single row per CDR3 protein. Among roughly 260,000 distinct CDR3 sequences listed, roughly 30% were seen once. The sequencing input was axillary lymph node tissue. These receptors all stem from a female donor with breast cancer. Some clones in this sample may be carry-over from other donors' samples. Each CDR3 is given with its conserved first and last residue. The order of the fields is D gene, V gene, clone size, J gene, CDR3 DNA, CDR3 protein. The D gene is left open where the match is weak. Clone size is not always given. Where it is, it says once, few, many or a class for expanded clones.

>TRBD1|TRBV7-9|many|TRBJ2-7
TGTGCCAGCAGCGGGGACAGTTCTTACGAGCAGTACTTC
CASSGDSSYEQYF
>NA|TRBV6-1|many|TRBJ1-4
TGTGCCAGCAGTGGGGGACTTGCAACTAATGAAAAACTGTTTTTT
CASSGGLATNEKLFF
>TRBD2|TRBV7-9|many|TRBJ2-3
TGTGCCAGCAGCTTAGGGCTAGCGGGAGAGGGCACAGATACGCAGTATTTT
CASSLGLAGEGTDTQYF
>NA|TRBV12-3/TRBV12-4|NA|TRBJ2-6
TGTGCCAGCAGGAGGGCGGACACCGGGGCCAACGTCCTGACTTTC
CASRRADTGANVLTF
>NA|TRBV7-2|NA|TRBJ1-2
TGTGCCAGCAGCTTAAATCGGGGGTATGACTATGGCTACCCCTTC
CASSLNRGYDYGYPF
>TRBD1|TRBV20-1|many|TRBJ1-2
TGCAGTGCCAGACCTCCGGGACAGAATAACTATGGCTACACCTTC
CSARPPGQNNYGYTF
>NA|TRBV5-4|NA|TRBJ2-7
TGTGCCAGCAGGGGACGACGGGCCTCCCGGTACGAGCAGTACTTC
CASRGRRASRYEQYF
>TRBD1|TRBV10-3|many|TRBJ1-2
TGTGCCATCAGTGGGCCGGGACAGGGGAACTATGGCTACACCTTC
CAISGPGQGNYGYTF
>NA|TRBV24-1|NA|TRBJ2-1
TGTGCCACCAGTGACTGGGGGGTCGGGCCTGAGCGCGGTGAGCAGTTCTTC
CATSDWGVGPERGEQFF
>NA|TRBV10-3|NA|TRBJ2-5
TGTGCCATCAGGCAACGGGGGCGCGAGACCCAGTACTTC
CAIRQRGRETQYF
>TRBD1|TRBV5-1|many|TRBJ1-4
TGCGCCAGCAGCTTTCAACCGGGACAGGGGAGTGAAAAACTGTTTTTT
CASSFQPGQGSEKLFF
>NA|TRBV30|many|TRBJ1-3
TGTGCCTGGAGTATTAAAATGGGCGCTGGAAACACCATATATTTT
CAWSIKMGAGNTIYF
>NA|TRBV19|many|TRBJ1-5
TGTGCCAGTAGTACCCCACGGCGGGCGGGCAATCAGCCCCAGCATTTT
CASSTPRRAGNQPQHF
>NA|TRBV7-9|NA|TRBJ1-2
TGTGCCAGCAGCTTAGCGGAGGGTTTAGCCTATGGCCACCCCTTC
CASSLAEGLAYGHPF
>TRBD2|TRBV6-2/TRBV6-3|few|TRBJ2-5
TGTGCCAGCAGTTACTGGTCTAGCGGATCGAAGACCCAGTACTTC
CASSYWSSGSKTQYF
>TRBD1|TRBV18|NA|TRBJ2-7
TGTGCCAGCTCACAGGGACAGGGTGTTGACGAGCAGTACTTC
CASSQGQGVDEQYF
>NA|TRBV3-1|few|TRBJ2-3
TGTGCCAGCAGCCAAGACGGCCATAACACAGATACGCAGTATTTT
CASSQDGHNTDTQYF
>TRBD1|TRBV29-1|NA|TRBJ1-1
TGCAGCGTTGCAGGGGGGCGAGTCACTGAAGCTTTCTTT
CSVAGGRVTEAFF
>NA|TRBV7-8|many|TRBJ2-1
TGTGCCAGCAGCTTAGTTTCCGGGACACCCCCATACAATGAGCAGTTCTTC
CASSLVSGTPPYNEQFF
>NA|TRBV9|NA|TRBJ2-1
NA
CASSVGGGIDEQSF
>NA|TRBV2|many|TRBJ1-3
TGTGCCAGCGGTGAGGGACACTCTGGAAACACCATATATTTT
CASGEGHSGNTIYF
>TRBD2|TRBV19|many|TRBJ2-7
TGTGCCAGCGGACTAGCGGGAGTCGAGCAGTACTTC
CASGLAGVEQYF